This passage covers 18 T cell receptor beta chains from one sample sequenced in a study of T cell responses to AZD1222 COVID-19 vaccine. The repertoire was sequenced with immunoSEQ multiplex PCR; TCRdb's copy has only in-frame clones and lacks some. This sample has fewer than 150,000 clones; roughly 91% occur once, and the top ten carry 7.1%. Sequenced material: peripheral blood, taken 28 days after the second AZD1222 dose. These receptors were obtained from an adult who received the AZD1222 COVID-19 vaccine.

The rearrangement uses TRBV7-2 and TRBJ2-7, with 8 bases identical to TRBD2. The V gene end was trimmed by 5 bases and the J gene end by 1 base; junction bases not matched to a gene: 13. Germline lookup yields CDR1 SGHTA and CDR2 FQGNSA. This CDR3 region has 17 residues. CDR3 region: CASSLGPGGRRSYEQYF. The CDR3 coding sequence is TGTGCCAGCAGCCTAGGGCCGGGAGGGCGGCGGTCCTACGAGCAGTACTTC.

This chain's CDR3 is CASSKGQLNTEAFF. CDR3 bases: TGCGCCAGCAGCAAGGGACAGCTGAACACTGAAGCTTTCTTT. The chain employs TRBV4-1 and TRBJ1-1; 7 bases agree with TRBD1. The CDR3 is 14 residues long. Trimming cost V 5 bases and J 0 bases; bases outside gene matches: 3. The germline CDR1 and CDR2 sequences are MGHRA and YSYEKL.

The rearrangement uses TRBV3-1 (or the pseudogene TRBV3-2) and TRBJ2-7, with 8 bases lining up with TRBD2. V was clipped by 5 bases and J by 3 bases; unmatched bases: 3. This CDR3 region has 13 residues. Germline assignment: CDR1 LGHDT and CDR2 YNNKEL (reference sequence). CDR3 residues: CASSEAGGYEQYF. As DNA, the CDR3 is TGTGCCAGCAGCGAGGCGGGAGGCTACGAGCAGTACTTC.

The chain couples TRBV11-3 to TRBJ2-7; D is unresolved. The CDR3 covers 13 residues. Trimming cost V 5 bases and J 9 bases, with 17 bases left between them. Per germline, CDR1 SGHNT and CDR2 YENEEA. The CDR3 region is CASSQAEHLGQYF. The CDR3 DNA reads as TGTGCCAGCAGCCAGGCTGAGCATCTGGGGCAGTACTTC.

The chain recombines TRBV6-5 with TRBJ2-1; TRBD1 agrees at 8 bases. Germline CDR1 and CDR2: MNHEY and SVGAGI. The CDR3 is 15 amino acids. J was trimmed by 2 bases and V by 5 bases; bases with no gene match: 5. The CDR3 here is CASSPAQGAYNEQFF. As DNA, the CDR3 is TGTGCCAGCAGTCCTGCACAGGGGGCCTACAATGAGCAGTTCTTC.

Only a few counts were recorded for this clone. The rearrangement joins TRBV13 to TRBJ2-7; D call uncertain. The CDR3 has 13 amino acids. The V gene lost 5 bases and the J gene lost 3 bases, with 11 bases spanning the gap. CDR1 and CDR2 (germline): PRHDT, FYEKMQ (reference sequence). CDR3 region: CASSLRNLYEQYF. The CDR3 DNA reads TGTGCCAGCAGCCTACGGAACCTCTACGAGCAGTACTTC. The full variable domain, its missing parts supplied by reference TRBV13 and TRBJ2-7, is AAGVIQSPRHLIKEKRETATLKCYPIPRHDTVYWYQQGPGQDPQFLISFYEKMQSDKGSIPDRFSAQQFSDYHSELNMSSLELGDSALYFCASSLRNLYEQYFGPGTRLTVT.

The V and J genes are TRBV28 and TRBJ1-2, with unresolved D. The CDR3 length is 13 residues. V was pared by 7 bases and J by 4 bases, with 13 bases between. In germline, CDR1 is MDHEN, CDR2 SYDVKM. CDR3 protein: CASTLRRAYGYTF. The CDR3, as DNA: TGTGCCAGCACCCTCCGGCGGGCCTATGGCTACACCTTC.

V is TRBV3-1 (or the pseudogene TRBV3-2) and J is TRBJ1-2; tentatively, D is TRBD1 (5 bases). The CDR3 extends over 15 amino acids. Germline V gives CDR1 LGHDT, CDR2 YNNKEL (reference sequence). V lost 1 base, J lost 4 bases, and 13 bases lay in between. Here the CDR3 reads CASSQGEGLGYGYTF. CDR3 sequence (DNA): TGTGCCAGCAGCCAAGGGGAGGGGTTGGGCTATGGCTACACCTTC.

The gene calls are TRBV5-1 and TRBJ2-6, with 7 bases identical to TRBD1. The CDR3 length is 19 residues. Germline CDR1 is SGHRS and CDR2 is YFSETQ. J was trimmed by 0 bases and V by 4 bases; bases with no gene match: 13. The CDR3 DNA follows: TGCGCCAGCAGCCCACCCGAAGGGGGCCTTGGCTCTGGGGCCAACGTCCTGACTTTC. Its protein is CASSPPEGGLGSGANVLTF.

The chain carries TRBV9 and TRBJ2-5; 7 nucleotides match TRBD2. CDR3 length: 16 amino acids. CDR1 and CDR2 from the germline V gene are SGDLS and YYNGEE. J was trimmed by 2 bases and V by 0 bases; bases with no gene match: 7. The DNA for the CDR3 is TGTGCCAGCAGCGTAGGTATTAGCGGGCCTCAAGAGACCCAGTACTTC. Translating gives CASSVGISGPQETQYF. Supplemented by reference TRBV9 and TRBJ2-5, the full variable domain reads DSGVTQTPKHLITATGQRVTLRCSPRSGDLSVYWYQQSLDQGLQFLIQYYNGEERAKGNILERFSAQQFPDLHSELNLSSLELGDSALYFCASSVGISGPQETQYFGPGTRLLVL.

V gene TRBV2 combines with J gene TRBJ2-5, with 9 nucleotides matching TRBD2. This CDR3 region has 15 residues. Germline V gives CDR1 SNHLY, CDR2 FYNNEI. V lost 2 bases, J lost 5 bases, and 6 bases stayed unmatched. For the CDR3, the DNA is TGTGCCAGCAGTGAAAACGCGGGAGGGTGGGAGACCCAGTACTTC. Its protein is CASSENAGGWETQYF.

The chain uses TRBV4-2 and TRBJ2-7; 7 bases align to TRBD1. The CDR3 sequence is 16 residues long. The junction had 5 bases not matched to a gene; V was cut back by 0 bases and J by 0 bases. CDR1 and CDR2 (germline): LGHNA, YNFKEQ. The CDR3 reads CASSQDLNRGSYEQYF. The CDR3 region has the DNA TGTGCCAGCAGCCAAGATCTCAACAGGGGCTCCTACGAGCAGTACTTC.

This clone was picked up one time. This chain uses TRBV6-5 with TRBJ1-5; no clear D gene. CDR1 is MNHEY, CDR2 SVGAGI, per germline. The CDR3 runs to 16 residues. V lost 0 bases and J lost 5, with 14 bases in between. The CDR3 nucleotides are TGTGCCAGCAGTTACTCGATCGATGTAGACCATCAGCCCCAGCATTTT. Translation gives CASSYSIDVDHQPQHF.

The rearrangement joins TRBV30 to TRBJ1-5, with D possibly matching TRBD1 (5 bases). Germline loops: CDR1 GTSNPN, CDR2 SVGIG (reference sequence). The V end was cut by 0 bases, the J end by 5 bases, with 11 bases between. This CDR3 is 14 amino acids long. CDR3 sequence: CAWSVPGGDQPQHF. Written as DNA, the CDR3 is TGTGCCTGGAGTGTACCGGGGGGGGATCAGCCCCAGCATTTT.

The chain has TRBV12-5 and TRBJ1-5, with TRBD1 identical over 10 bases. The CDR3 consists of 20 residues. Looked up from germline, CDR1 is LGHNT and CDR2 is FRNRAP. The trim removed 0 bases at V and 0 bases at J, leaving 11 bases unmatched. The CDR3 sequence is CASGLVLGQGEGYSNQPQHF. The DNA for the CDR3 is TGTGCTAGTGGTTTGGTACTAGGACAGGGGGAGGGGTATAGCAATCAGCCCCAGCATTTT.

V usage is TRBV2 and J usage is TRBJ1-2, with 7 nucleotides matching TRBD1. CDR1 SNHLY and CDR2 FYNNEI come from the germline V gene. V dropped 10 bases and J dropped 0; count of bases not matched to a gene: 8. This CDR3 has 14 amino acids. The CDR3 DNA reads TGTGCCACCGGTGGGGACAGAGCTAACTATGGCTACACCTTC. It translates to CATGGDRANYGYTF. The whole variable domain, filled in from reference TRBV2 and TRBJ1-2, reads EPEVTQTPSHQVTQMGQEVILRCVPISNHLYFYWYRQILGQKVEFLVSFYNNEISEKSEIFDDQFSVERPDGSNFTLKIRSTKLEDSAMYFCATGGDRANYGYTFGSGTRLTVV.

The chain couples TRBV18 to TRBJ1-2; D is uncertain. Trimming took 3 bases from V and 6 from J, leaving 20 bases between them. There are 16 residues in the CDR3. Germline V lookup: CDR1 KGHSH, CDR2 LQKENI. The CDR3 protein is CASSPSLLSGLNGYTF. CDR3 nucleotides: TGTGCCAGCTCACCCTCCCTCTTGAGCGGATTAAATGGCTACACCTTC.

The chain is built from TRBV25-1 and TRBJ2-5, with D possibly called TRBD1 or TRBD2 (6 bases each). Germline V CDR1 and CDR2: MGHDK, SYGVNS. There are 14 residues in the CDR3. Trimming stripped 3 bases from V and 4 bases from J, with 12 bases between. CDR3 nucleotides: TGTGCCAGCAGTGATAACGGGGGCCGAGAGACCCAGTACTTC. Translated: CASSDNGGRETQYF.